These 7 T cell receptor beta chains were all obtained from the same sample, sequenced in a study of blood T cells in healthy people across ages. PCR was performed a second time for roughly 7 to 11 cycles using a sample-barcoded 5' primer and a J-beta primer mix. TCRdb redid the calling of the 5' RACE reads with MiXCR, one entry per CDR3 protein. The sample holds approximately 800,000 distinct CDR3 sequences, about 45% seen once. The sequenced sample was blood. All receptors derive from an older man in good health.

V gene TRBV27 combines with J gene TRBJ2-4; D may be TRBD2 (7 bases). The CDR3 covers 15 residues. Germline V gene data show CDR1 as MNHEY and CDR2 as SMNVEV (reference sequence). The germline V and J ends were trimmed by 0 bases and 5 bases, with 11 bases remaining between them. The CDR3 loop is CASSLSGGAENIQYF. The CDR3 region has the DNA TGTGCCAGCAGTTTATCGGGGGGGGCGGAAAACATTCAGTACTTC.

This clonotype was counted only a few times. The chain links TRBV29-1 to TRBJ2-2, with D maybe TRBD2 (5 bases). The germline V gene has CDR1 SQVTM and CDR2 ANQGSEA. This CDR3 has 16 amino acids. Trimming left V 0 bases short and J 6 bases short, with 17 bases between. The CDR3 DNA reads TGCAGCGTTGAAGATGCTAGCTACTCAAGACCCGGGGAGCTGTTTTTT. Translation: CSVEDASYSRPGELFF.

The chain combines TRBV7-2 with TRBJ2-3, with D perhaps matching TRBD2 (5 bases). Looked up from germline, CDR1 is SGHTA and CDR2 is FQGNSA. V was trimmed by 1 base and J by 0 bases, leaving 8 bases between them. CDR3 length equals 15 residues. Written as DNA, the CDR3 is TGTGCCAGCAGCTTAGACGGGATGAGCACAGATACGCAGTATTTT. This codes for CASSLDGMSTDTQYF.

The rearrangement links TRBV7-2 to TRBJ2-3; 11 bases line up with TRBD2. Trimming at V came to 5 bases and at J to 8 bases, leaving 12 bases not matched to a gene. The length of the CDR3 is 16 residues. CDR1 SGHTA and CDR2 FQGNSA come from the germline V gene. The chain's CDR3 is CASSTTSGSSQVTQYF. The CDR3 bases are TGTGCCAGCAGCACCACTAGCGGGAGCTCACAAGTTACGCAGTATTTT.

With respect to this clonotype: One junction end does not reproduce the germline sequence, and a read error may be involved. The V call is TRBV5-4, the J call TRBJ2-1, with 10 nucleotides matching TRBD2. This CDR3 has 16 amino acids. CDR1 is SGHNT, CDR2 YYREEE, per germline (reference sequence). CDR3 in DNA: TGTGTCAGCAGCTTGCTGGTAGCGGGAGGTTTTAATGAGCAGTTCTTC. Its translation: CVSSLLVAGGFNEQFF.

The chain has TRBV7-2 and TRBJ2-5; 11 nucleotides match TRBD2. With V trimmed by 1 base and J by 2 bases, 6 bases remained unmatched. Germline loops: CDR1 SGHTA, CDR2 FQGNSA. The CDR3 is made up of 17 amino acids. As DNA, the CDR3 is TGTGCCAGCAGCTTAGTTGGGGGGACTAGCGGACAAGAGACCCAGTACTTC. Protein sequence: CASSLVGGTSGQETQYF.

CDR3 residues: CASSYGRLETQYF. The CDR3 DNA follows: TGTGCCAGCAGTTACGGTCGGCTAGAGACCCAGTACTTC. The chain combines TRBV6-2 or TRBV6-3 with TRBJ2-5; D is unresolved. In germline, CDR1 is MNHEY, CDR2 SVGEGT. V was shortened by 2 bases and J by 4 bases, with 8 bases between the two germline ends. The CDR3 is 13 residues long.